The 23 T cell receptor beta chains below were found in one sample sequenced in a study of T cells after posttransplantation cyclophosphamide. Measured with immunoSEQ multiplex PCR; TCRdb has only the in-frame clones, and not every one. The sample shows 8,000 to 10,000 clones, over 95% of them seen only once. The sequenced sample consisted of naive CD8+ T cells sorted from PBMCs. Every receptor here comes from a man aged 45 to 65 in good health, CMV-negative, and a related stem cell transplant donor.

CDR3 bases: TGTGCCTGGCACACCGGGACAGGGGATGAAAAACTGTTTTTT. The encoded protein is CAWHTGTGDEKLFF. V and J are TRBV30 and TRBJ1-4; 10 bases are a match to TRBD1. Germline CDR1 is GTSNPN and CDR2 is SVGIG (reference sequence). The CDR3 contains 14 residues. The V segment lost 5 bases and the J segment 6 bases; nucleotides outside the gene matches: 6.

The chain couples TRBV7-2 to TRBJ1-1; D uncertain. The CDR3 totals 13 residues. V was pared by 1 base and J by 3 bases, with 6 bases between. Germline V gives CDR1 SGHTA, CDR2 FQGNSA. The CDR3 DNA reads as TGTGCCAGCAGCTTAGACAGTTACACTGAAGCTTTCTTT. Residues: CASSLDSYTEAFF.

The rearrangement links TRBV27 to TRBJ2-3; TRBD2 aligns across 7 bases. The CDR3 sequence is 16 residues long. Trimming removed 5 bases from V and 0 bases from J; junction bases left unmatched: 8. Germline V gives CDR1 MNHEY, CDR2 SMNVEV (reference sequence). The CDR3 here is CASSPRDYLSTDTQYF. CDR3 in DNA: TGTGCCAGCAGTCCACGGGACTACTTGAGCACAGATACGCAGTATTTT.

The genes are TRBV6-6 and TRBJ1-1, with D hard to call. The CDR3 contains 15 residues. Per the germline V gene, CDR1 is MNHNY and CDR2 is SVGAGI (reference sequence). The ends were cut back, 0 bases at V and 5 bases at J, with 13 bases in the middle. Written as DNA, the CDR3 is TGTGCCAGCAGTTACTCTCTCGGACGGAGGACTGAAGCTTTCTTT. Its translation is CASSYSLGRRTEAFF.

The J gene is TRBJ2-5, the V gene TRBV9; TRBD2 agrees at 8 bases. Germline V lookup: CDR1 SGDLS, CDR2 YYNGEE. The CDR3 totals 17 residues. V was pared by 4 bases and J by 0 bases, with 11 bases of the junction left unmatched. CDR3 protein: CASSPIPSLADQETQYF. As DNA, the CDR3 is TGTGCCAGCAGCCCTATACCTTCACTAGCGGACCAAGAGACCCAGTACTTC.

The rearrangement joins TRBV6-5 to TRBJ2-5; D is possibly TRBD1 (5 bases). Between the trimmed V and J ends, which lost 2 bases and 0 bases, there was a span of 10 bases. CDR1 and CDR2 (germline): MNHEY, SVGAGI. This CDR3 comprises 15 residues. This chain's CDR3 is CASSYGQLYQETQYF. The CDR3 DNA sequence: TGTGCCAGCAGTTACGGACAACTGTACCAAGAGACCCAGTACTTC.

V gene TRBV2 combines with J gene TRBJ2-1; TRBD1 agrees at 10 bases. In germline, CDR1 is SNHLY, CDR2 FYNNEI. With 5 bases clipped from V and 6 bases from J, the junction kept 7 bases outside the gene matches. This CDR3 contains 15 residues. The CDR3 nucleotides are TGTGCCAGCAGTTCCGAGGGACAGGGGTTCAATGAGCAGTTCTTC. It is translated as CASSSEGQGFNEQFF. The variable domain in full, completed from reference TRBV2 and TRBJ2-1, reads EPEVTQTPSHQVTQMGQEVILRCVPISNHLYFYWYRQILGQKVEFLVSFYNNEISEKSEIFDDQFSVERPDGSNFTLKIRSTKLEDSAMYFCASSSEGQGFNEQFFGPGTRLTVL.

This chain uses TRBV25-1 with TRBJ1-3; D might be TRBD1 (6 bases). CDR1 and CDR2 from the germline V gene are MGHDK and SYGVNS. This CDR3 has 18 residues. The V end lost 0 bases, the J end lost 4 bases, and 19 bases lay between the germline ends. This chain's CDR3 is CASSEYLLGDNQGNTIYF. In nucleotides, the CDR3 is TGTGCCAGCAGTGAATATCTCCTAGGGGACAATCAAGGAAACACCATATATTTT.

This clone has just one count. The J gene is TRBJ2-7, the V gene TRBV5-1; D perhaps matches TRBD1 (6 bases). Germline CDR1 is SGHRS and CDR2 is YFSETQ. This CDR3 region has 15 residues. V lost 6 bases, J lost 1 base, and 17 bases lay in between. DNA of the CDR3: TGCGCCAGCACTCCTAATACAGGGTCATCCTACGAGCAGTACTTC. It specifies CASTPNTGSSYEQYF.

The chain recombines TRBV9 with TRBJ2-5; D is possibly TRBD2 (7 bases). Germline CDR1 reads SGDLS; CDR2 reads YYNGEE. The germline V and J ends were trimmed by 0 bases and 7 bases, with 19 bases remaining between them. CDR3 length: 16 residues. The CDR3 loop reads CASSVEGGLRPTTQYF. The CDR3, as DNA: TGTGCCAGCAGCGTAGAGGGGGGGTTGCGGCCGACGACCCAGTACTTC.

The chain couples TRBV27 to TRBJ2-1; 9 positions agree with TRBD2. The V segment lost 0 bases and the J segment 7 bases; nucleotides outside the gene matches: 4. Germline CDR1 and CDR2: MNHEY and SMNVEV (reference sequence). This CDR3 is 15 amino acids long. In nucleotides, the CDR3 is TGTGCCAGCAGTTTATCCCCTAGCGGGGCAAATGAGCAGTTCTTC. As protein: CASSLSPSGANEQFF.

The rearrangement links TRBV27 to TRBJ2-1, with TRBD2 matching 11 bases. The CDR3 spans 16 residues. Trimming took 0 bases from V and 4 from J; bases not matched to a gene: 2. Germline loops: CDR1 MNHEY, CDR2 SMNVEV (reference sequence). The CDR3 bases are TGTGCCAGCAGTTTATCGGGGACTAGCGGTTACAATGAGCAGTTCTTC. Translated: CASSLSGTSGYNEQFF.

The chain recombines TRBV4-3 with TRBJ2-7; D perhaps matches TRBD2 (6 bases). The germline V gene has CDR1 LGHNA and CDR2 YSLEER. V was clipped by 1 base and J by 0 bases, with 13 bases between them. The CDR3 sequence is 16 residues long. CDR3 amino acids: CASSQGSPGLSYEQYF. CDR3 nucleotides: TGCGCCAGCAGCCAAGGAAGTCCGGGACTCTCCTACGAGCAGTACTTC.

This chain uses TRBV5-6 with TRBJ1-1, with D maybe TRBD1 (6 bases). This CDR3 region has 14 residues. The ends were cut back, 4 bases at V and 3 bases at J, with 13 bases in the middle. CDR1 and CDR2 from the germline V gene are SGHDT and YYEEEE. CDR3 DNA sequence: TGTGCCAGCAGCGCAGGGGTTTTCGACACTGAAGCTTTCTTT. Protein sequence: CASSAGVFDTEAFF.

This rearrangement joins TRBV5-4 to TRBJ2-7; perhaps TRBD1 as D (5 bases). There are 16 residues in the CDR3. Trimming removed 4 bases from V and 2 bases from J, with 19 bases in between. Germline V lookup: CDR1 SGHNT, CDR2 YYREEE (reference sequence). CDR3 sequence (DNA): TGTGCCAGCAGCCCCCCCGACAGTCCCCAACCCTACGAGCAGTACTTC. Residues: CASSPPDSPQPYEQYF.

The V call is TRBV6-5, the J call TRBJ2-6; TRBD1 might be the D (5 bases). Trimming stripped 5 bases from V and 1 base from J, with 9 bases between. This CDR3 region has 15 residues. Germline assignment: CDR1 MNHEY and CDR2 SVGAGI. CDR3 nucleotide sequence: TGTGCCAGCAGTCGGACACCTTCTGGGGCCAACGTCCTGACTTTC. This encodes CASSRTPSGANVLTF.

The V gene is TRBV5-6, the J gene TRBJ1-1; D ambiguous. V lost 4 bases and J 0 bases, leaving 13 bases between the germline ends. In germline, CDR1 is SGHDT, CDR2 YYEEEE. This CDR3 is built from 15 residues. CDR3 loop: CASSDSNLMNTEAFF. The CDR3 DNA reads TGTGCCAGCAGCGACTCCAACCTCATGAACACTGAAGCTTTCTTT.

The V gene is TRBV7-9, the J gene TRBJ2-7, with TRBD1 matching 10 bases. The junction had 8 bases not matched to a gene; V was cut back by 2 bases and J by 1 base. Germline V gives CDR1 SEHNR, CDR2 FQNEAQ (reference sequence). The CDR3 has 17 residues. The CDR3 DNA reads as TGTGCCAGCAGCTTAATTGGGGGGACAGGGGATTCCTACGAGCAGTACTTC. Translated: CASSLIGGTGDSYEQYF.

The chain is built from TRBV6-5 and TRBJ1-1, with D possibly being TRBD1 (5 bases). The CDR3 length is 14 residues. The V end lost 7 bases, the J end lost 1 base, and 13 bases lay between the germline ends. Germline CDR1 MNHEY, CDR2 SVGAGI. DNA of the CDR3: TGTGCCAGCACCCAAGACAGCACGAACACTGAAGCTTTCTTT. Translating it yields CASTQDSTNTEAFF.

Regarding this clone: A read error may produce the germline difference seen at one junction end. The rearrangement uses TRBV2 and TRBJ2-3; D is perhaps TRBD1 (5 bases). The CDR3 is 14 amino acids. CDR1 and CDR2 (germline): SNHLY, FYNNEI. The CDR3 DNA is TGTGCCAGCAGTGAAACGGTGTTCACAGGTACGCAGTATTTT. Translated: CASSETVFTGTQYF.

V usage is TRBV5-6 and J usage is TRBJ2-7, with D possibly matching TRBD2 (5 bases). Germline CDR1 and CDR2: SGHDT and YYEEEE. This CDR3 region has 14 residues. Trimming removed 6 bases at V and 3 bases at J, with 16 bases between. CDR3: CASTLGGSDYEQYF. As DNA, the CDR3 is TGTGCCAGCACCCTTGGCGGGTCCGACTACGAGCAGTACTTC.

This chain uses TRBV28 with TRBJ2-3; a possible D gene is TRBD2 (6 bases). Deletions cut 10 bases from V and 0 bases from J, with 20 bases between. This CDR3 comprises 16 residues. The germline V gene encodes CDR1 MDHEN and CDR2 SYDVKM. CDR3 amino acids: CATGSRGRGSTDTQYF. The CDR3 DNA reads TGTGCCACCGGGAGTCGGGGTAGAGGGAGCACAGATACGCAGTATTTT.

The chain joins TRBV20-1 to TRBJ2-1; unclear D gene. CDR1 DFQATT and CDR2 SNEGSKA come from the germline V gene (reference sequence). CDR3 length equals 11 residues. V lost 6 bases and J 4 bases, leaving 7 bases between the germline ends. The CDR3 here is CSAIEYNEQFF. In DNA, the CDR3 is TGCAGTGCCATAGAATACAATGAGCAGTTCTTC.